The T cell receptor beta chain described here comes from a study of blood T cell repertoires in COVID-19. Study at large: Collection of acute and convalescent COVID-19 samples took place in the United States, Italy and Spain. In each case, the material was cDNA or gDNA derived from T cells, B-cell-depleted T cells, or PBMCs.

Method: immunoSEQ multiplex PCR; TCRdb's copy keeps in-frame clones and lacks some. Of tens of thousands of clones listed, over 75% are singletons. After removal of 2 bases from V and 0 bases from J, the junction contained 3 bases not matched to a gene. This CDR3 comprises 16 residues. From germline, CDR1 is SGHTA and CDR2 FQGNSA. The source is a man aged 60 to 69 with acute or convalescent COVID-19. Sequencing was done on a sample of peripheral blood. The V and J genes are TRBV7-2 and TRBJ2-3; 9 nucleotides agree with TRBD2. CDR3 sequence reads: CASSLSGGRSTDTQYF. CDR3 DNA: TGTGCCAGCAGCTTAAGCGGGGGGAGAAGCACAGATACGCAGTATTTT. The full variable domain, rest sourced from reference TRBV7-2 and TRBJ2-3, is GAGVSQSPSNKVTEKGKDVELRCDPISGHTALYWYRQSLGQGLEFLIYFQGNSAPDKSGLPSDRFSAERTGGSVSTLTIQRTQQEDSAVYLCASSLSGGRSTDTQYFGPGTRLTVL.